This T cell receptor (beta chain) was recovered during a study of human T cells and chemical hapten exposure. This clonotype has a count of ten or more. Time point denoted: patch test 1, 2 weeks after DPC sensitization. Treatment specified: therapeutic diphenylcyclopropenone sensitization with weekly scalp DPC. The starting material, unfractionated whole blood, was used for total RNA extraction. TCRdb redid the calling of the RACE reads with MiXCR, one entry per CDR3 protein. Found here are roughly 34,000 distinct CDR3 sequences, more than 6% of them singletons; the top ten hold 8% to 9.5%. Germline V lookup: CDR1 MNHEY, CDR2 SVGEGT. The CDR3 consists of 16 residues. J lost 8 bases, V lost 0 bases, and 8 bases had no gene match.

This clonotype was sampled from a woman in her twenties or thirties with alopecia areata. Some clones in this sample may be carry-over from other donors' samples. V is TRBV6-2 or TRBV6-3 and J is TRBJ2-1, with TRBD2 matching 9 bases. The material was whole blood, obtained in connection with sensitization to the hapten diphenylcyclopropenone (DPC). This CDR3 is CASSYSWLAGQDEQFF. CDR3 coding DNA: TGTGCCAGCAGTTACTCGTGGCTAGCGGGGCAGGATGAGCAGTTCTTC.